The 12 T cell receptor beta chains presented below share a single source sample, sequenced in a study of CXCR3-negative and CXCR3-positive naive CD8 T cells. cDNA libraries for TRB were generated by 5' RACE incorporating UMI labels. TCRdb reanalyzed the 5' RACE reads, giving one entry per CDR3 protein sequence and no DNA. The data include approximately 62,000 distinct CDR3 sequences; the top ten clones carry 4.3%. Input material: naive CXCR3- CD8+ T cells from blood. The sample's subset: CD45RO-CCR7+CD27+CD95- naive CD8+ T cells lacking CXCR3 (TNR3-). These receptors all stem from a human donor in good health. Some clones in this sample may be carry-over from other donors' samples.

The chain recombines TRBV7-9 with TRBJ2-7; TCRdb's assignment of TRBD2 cannot be checked, as there is no DNA. Germline-derived CDR1 and CDR2 are SEHNR and FQNEAQ (reference sequence). The CDR3 has 15 amino acids. CDR3 region: CASSPLAGAPYEQYF.

Judged by frequency, this clonotype is medium-sized. The CDR3 protein is CSARDPGFGGSTEAFF. The chain links TRBV20-1 to TRBJ1-1. In germline, CDR1 is DFQATT, CDR2 SNEGSKA (reference sequence). This CDR3 is built from 16 residues.

The V gene is TRBV29-1, the J gene TRBJ2-7; TCRdb's D gene call, TRBD1, goes unchecked for lack of DNA. Germline-derived CDR1 and CDR2 are SQVTM and ANQGSEA. CDR3 size: 15 residues. CDR3 region: CSVGTLGQKNYEQYF.

The chain employs TRBV21-1 and TRBJ2-1. TRBV21-1 is classified as a pseudogene. The CDR3 is 14 amino acids. The CDR3 reads CASSTKGPYNEQFF.

The V gene is TRBV7-9, the J gene TRBJ1-1. Germline CDR1 reads SEHNR; CDR2 reads FQNEAQ (reference sequence). The CDR3 runs to 13 residues. The CDR3 here is CANTGEGNTEAFF.

V usage is TRBV6-5 and J usage is TRBJ1-1. The CDR3 spans 14 residues. CDR1 and CDR2 (germline): MNHEY, SVGAGI. The CDR3 here is CASSYSLENTEAFF.

The gene calls are TRBV7-3 and TRBJ1-1. The CDR3 has 14 residues. Germline lookup yields CDR1 SGHTA and CDR2 FQGTGA. The CDR3 protein is CASSLSSSNTEAFF.

The genes are TRBV7-9 and TRBJ2-7; absent DNA, TCRdb's TRBD1 call cannot be checked. This CDR3 has 14 residues. The germline V gene has CDR1 SEHNR and CDR2 FQNEAQ (reference sequence). CDR3: CASSFGRGPYEQYF.

The rearrangement links TRBV19 to TRBJ1-6. The CDR3 extends over 16 amino acids. From germline, CDR1 is LNHDA and CDR2 SQIVND (reference sequence). CDR3 residues: CAKRRDRGSYNSPLHF.

The genes are TRBV6-2 or TRBV6-3 and TRBJ2-1; TCRdb names TRBD2, which stays unverified in the absence of DNA. CDR3 size: 16 residues. Germline lookup yields CDR1 MNHEY and CDR2 SVGEGT. CDR3 in amino acids: CASSYTGLAGGREQFF.

The rearrangement joins TRBV6-5 to TRBJ2-1; the TRBD2 assignment by TCRdb is unverifiable without DNA. Germline V gene lookup returns CDR1 MNHEY and CDR2 SVGAGI. The length of the CDR3 is 15 residues. CDR3 region: CASSSGLASDNEQFF.

This chain uses TRBV12-3 or TRBV12-4 with TRBJ2-7. This CDR3 region has 14 residues. CDR3 loop: CASSLVLPSYEQYF.